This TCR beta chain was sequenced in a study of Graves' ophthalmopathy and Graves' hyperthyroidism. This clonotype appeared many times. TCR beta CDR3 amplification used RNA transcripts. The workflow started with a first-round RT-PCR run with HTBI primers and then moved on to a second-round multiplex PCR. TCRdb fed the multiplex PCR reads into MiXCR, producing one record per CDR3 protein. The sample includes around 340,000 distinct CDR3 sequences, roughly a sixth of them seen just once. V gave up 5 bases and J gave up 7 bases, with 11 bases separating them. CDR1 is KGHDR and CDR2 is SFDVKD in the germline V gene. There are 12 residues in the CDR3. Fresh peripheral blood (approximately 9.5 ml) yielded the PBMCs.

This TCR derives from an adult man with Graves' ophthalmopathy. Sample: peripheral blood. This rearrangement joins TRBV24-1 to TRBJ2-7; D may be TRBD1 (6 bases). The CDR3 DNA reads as TGTGCCACCAGTGGAGGGGGTGGTGAGCAGTACTTC. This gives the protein CATSGGGGEQYF.